Listed here are 15 T cell receptor beta chains from one sample, sequenced in a study of blood T cell repertoires in COVID-19. The data were produced by immunoSEQ multiplex PCR, yet TCRdb's version contains in-frame clones alone and is incomplete. Of about 140,000 clones in the sample, approximately 85% are singletons; the top ten hold less than 4.5%. Material: peripheral blood. These TCRs come from a woman of 80 years or more with acute or convalescent COVID-19.

The gene calls are TRBV2 and TRBJ2-2; 7 nucleotides line up with TRBD2. V shed 10 bases and J 6 bases; nucleotides not matched to a gene: 11. From germline, CDR1 is SNHLY and CDR2 FYNNEI. The CDR3 is 14 amino acids. The DNA of the CDR3 is TGTGCCACCACGCGGGGGTCCCAATCCGGGGAGCTGTTTTTT. Translated, it gives CATTRGSQSGELFF.

This clone was seen a single time. This sequence joins TRBV19 and TRBJ1-6; D may be TRBD1 (6 bases). Deletions cut 7 bases from V and 4 bases from J, with 11 bases between. Per germline, CDR1 LNHDA and CDR2 SQIVND (reference sequence). This CDR3 contains 14 residues. In DNA, the CDR3 is TGTGCCAGTACCGGGACACTATATAATTCACCCCTCCACTTT. Protein: CASTGTLYNSPLHF.

This clone was observed a single time. CDR3 loop: CASSATSGRAGAGELFF. DNA of the CDR3: TGTGCCAGCAGTGCTACTAGCGGGAGGGCCGGGGCCGGGGAGCTGTTTTTT. V usage is TRBV6-1 and J usage is TRBJ2-2; TRBD2 matches 13 bases. This CDR3 contains 17 residues. Germline V gene data show CDR1 as MNHNS and CDR2 as SASEGT. V dropped 4 bases and J dropped 6; count of bases not matched to a gene: 8.

V is TRBV27 and J is TRBJ2-7; 7 nucleotides line up with TRBD1. CDR3 length: 16 residues. V lost 5 bases and J lost 2; bases outside the gene matches: 12. CDR1 MNHEY and CDR2 SMNVEV come from the germline V gene (reference sequence). This CDR3 is CASSPLQLTGPYEQYF. The DNA of the CDR3 is TGTGCCAGCAGTCCCCTCCAACTGACAGGGCCCTACGAGCAGTACTTC.

The V and J genes are TRBV6-5 and TRBJ1-1; D is uncertain. Trimming stripped 6 bases from V and 0 bases from J, with 11 bases between. Germline CDR1 reads MNHEY; CDR2 reads SVGAGI. CDR3 length equals 14 residues. DNA for the CDR3: TGTGCCAGCAGGGGTGGAGCAGTGAACACTGAAGCTTTCTTT. Translating it yields CASRGGAVNTEAFF.

This chain uses TRBV20-1 with TRBJ1-1, with D unresolved. Per germline, CDR1 DFQATT and CDR2 SNEGSKA (reference sequence). CDR3 length: 8 amino acids. The CDR3 sequence is CSWSEAFF. DNA for the CDR3: TGCAGCTGGAGCGAAGCTTTCTTT.

This clone was found once. CDR3 in DNA: TGTGCCAGCAGCCATTACGGGGAGTGGAGGAGCTACACCTTC. It codes for CASSHYGEWRSYTF. The genes are TRBV5-6 and TRBJ1-2; D is unclear. This CDR3 spans 14 amino acids. The V gene's germline CDR1 is SGHDT and CDR2 YYEEEE. Between the trimmed V and J ends, which lost 4 bases and 9 bases, there was a span of 19 bases.

The chain uses TRBV9 and TRBJ2-7; D uncertain. CDR3 length: 14 residues. Germline lookup yields CDR1 SGDLS and CDR2 YYNGEE. V was shortened by 3 bases and J by 2 bases, with 12 bases between the two germline ends. This chain's CDR3 is CASSATRGTYEQYF. Written as DNA, the CDR3 is TGTGCCAGCAGCGCAACGAGAGGAACCTACGAGCAGTACTTC.

This clone was detected once. This chain joins TRBV7-3 and TRBJ1-1; tentatively, D is TRBD1 (6 bases). Trimming took off 2 bases at V and 6 bases at J, with 13 bases between the two ends. The CDR3 extends over 14 amino acids. Germline loops: CDR1 SGHTA, CDR2 FQGTGA. The DNA of the CDR3 is TGTGCCAGCAGCTTATTAGGACAGACCTCTGAAGCTTTCTTT. It encodes CASSLLGQTSEAFF.

The CDR3 DNA follows: TGCGCCACCTCGACAGGCTCCCGCACAGATACGCAGTATTTT. It specifies CATSTGSRTDTQYF. The gene calls are TRBV10-1 and TRBJ2-3, with D perhaps matching TRBD1 (6 bases). Germline CDR1 is WNHNN and CDR2 is SYGVQD (reference sequence). Deletions cut 10 bases from V and 1 base from J, with 15 bases between. The CDR3 contains 14 residues.

CDR3 coding DNA: TGTGCCAGCAGCATTCGACTAGCGGGAATCCGACCTATCGAGCAGTACTTC. Translated: CASSIRLAGIRPIEQYF. This chain connects TRBV11-2 to TRBJ2-7; 11 bases are shared with TRBD2. This CDR3 contains 17 residues. From germline, CDR1 is SGHAT and CDR2 FQNNGV. J was trimmed by 6 bases and V by 5 bases; bases with no gene match: 15.

The rearrangement joins TRBV6-2 or TRBV6-3 to TRBJ1-6; 7 bases match TRBD1. This CDR3 is 17 amino acids long. The J segment lost 0 bases and the V segment lost 5 bases, leaving 7 bases of the junction unmatched. Germline CDR1 and CDR2: MNHEY and SVGEGT. This CDR3 reads CASSRMDRSSYNSPLHF. DNA of the CDR3: TGTGCCAGCAGTCGCATGGACAGGAGCTCCTATAATTCACCCCTCCACTTT.

The CDR3 region has the DNA TGTGCCATCGACCCGGGCCAGGGCTCTACCATGAACACTGAAGCTTTCTTT. Amino acids: CAIDPGQGSTMNTEAFF. V is TRBV21-1 and J is TRBJ1-1; the table names TRBD1, a call not compared with the DNA. TRBV21-1 is assigned pseudogene status. The CDR3 is made up of 17 amino acids.

CDR3 protein: CASSPYRGRSSEAFF. CDR3 sequence (DNA): TGTGCCAGCAGCCCCTACAGGGGGCGGTCGTCTGAAGCTTTCTTT. This rearrangement joins TRBV3-1 (or the pseudogene TRBV3-2) to TRBJ1-1; 9 positions agree with TRBD1. V lost 4 bases and J lost 6; bases outside the gene matches: 9. CDR1 LGHDT and CDR2 YNNKEL come from the germline V gene (reference sequence). This CDR3 has 15 amino acids.

The count of this clone is one. The rearrangement joins TRBV7-2 to TRBJ2-5, with D possibly matching TRBD1 (6 bases). This CDR3 region has 14 residues. Germline-derived CDR1 and CDR2 are SGHTA and FQGNSA. Trimming pared 2 bases from V and 2 bases from J, leaving 9 bases between. CDR3 bases: TGTGCCAGCAGCTTAACAGGGCAGCAAGAGACCCAGTACTTC. This gives the protein CASSLTGQQETQYF.